This TCR beta chain was profiled in a study of shared T cell receptors in the human thymus. The assay was immunoSEQ multiplex PCR, and TCRdb's table has in-frame clones only and misses some. The sample lists approximately 730,000 clones; approximately 83% were seen once. V was clipped by 0 bases and J by 2 bases, with 18 bases between them. The germline V gene encodes CDR1 MNHNS and CDR2 SASEGT. There are 18 residues in the CDR3. The same data also contributed to another study, on human thymus T cells. This second report adds: Serving as donors were healthy Finnish infants, each of whom was having open corrective surgery for congenital heart defects. Thymus was obtained from resections taken during corrective heart surgery. In thymic and blood repertoires alike, V and J usage looked biased.

The sequenced sample consisted of thymocytes. The V gene is TRBV6-1, the J gene TRBJ2-3; D perhaps matches TRBD1 (5 bases). This TCR derives from a girl younger than two with a congenital heart defect. Here the CDR3 DNA reads TGTGCCAGCAGTGAAGCGCAAGGGGCCACGCGTTACACAGATACGCAGTATTTT. It yields the protein CASSEAQGATRYTDTQYF.